A selection of T cell receptor beta chains follows, all from one sample in a study of T cells after posttransplantation cyclophosphamide. Some clones are missing from TCRdb's copy, which holds only in-frame ones; the method was immunoSEQ multiplex PCR. The sample holds a few thousand clones, around 70% seen once. The specimen comprised CD8+ T cells sorted from PBMCs, sampled 1162 days after allogeneic stem cell transplant with posttransplant cyclophosphamide. The receptors were gathered from a female patient in her 40s who received an allogeneic stem cell transplant from a related donor, was CMV-positive, and had no GVHD. The graft donor may have given rise to some T cells. The CDR3 runs from the conserved cysteine through the conserved F or W. Each record gives: clone size, D gene, J gene, V gene, CDR3 protein, CDR3 DNA. A D gene is named only where the DNA matches it firmly. Size is stated for part of the rows, as once, few or many counts, or as a class when the clone is expanded.

clone_size: NA
d_call: NA
j_call: TRBJ1-5
v_call: TRBV7-8
cdr3_aa: CASSGGRAYSNQPQHF
cdr3_nt: TGTGCCAGCAGCGGCGGGAGGGCATATAGCAATCAGCCCCAGCATTTT

clone_size: NA
d_call: TRBD1
j_call: TRBJ1-6
v_call: TRBV7-2
cdr3_aa: CASSLAGTGSSPLHF
cdr3_nt: TGTGCCAGCAGCTTAGCCGGGACAGGATCTTCACCCCTCCACTTT

clone_size: NA
d_call: TRBD2
j_call: TRBJ2-7
v_call: TRBV4-1
cdr3_aa: CASSQEVSSGGYEQYF
cdr3_nt: TGCGCCAGCAGCCAAGAGGTCTCTAGCGGGGGATACGAGCAGTACTTC

clone_size: large
d_call: TRBD1
j_call: TRBJ1-1
v_call: TRBV6-6
cdr3_aa: CATSDRGMNTEAFF
cdr3_nt: TGTGCCACCTCAGACAGGGGGATGAACACTGAAGCTTTCTTT

clone_size: NA
d_call: NA
j_call: TRBJ1-3
v_call: TRBV19
cdr3_aa: CASSTGGEENTIYF
cdr3_nt: TGTGCCAGTAGTACCGGGGGAGAGGAAAACACCATATATTTT

clone_size: NA
d_call: TRBD2
j_call: TRBJ2-3
v_call: TRBV7-6
cdr3_aa: CASSHPPAGVHTQYF
cdr3_nt: TGTGCCAGCAGCCACCCCCCAGCGGGGGTGCATACGCAGTATTTT

clone_size: NA
d_call: NA
j_call: TRBJ1-4
v_call: TRBV29-1
cdr3_aa: CSVEDPDSSTNEKLFF
cdr3_nt: TGCAGCGTTGAAGACCCGGACAGTTCAACTAATGAAAAACTGTTTTTT

clone_size: few
d_call: NA
j_call: TRBJ2-7
v_call: TRBV9
cdr3_aa: CASFIKQKTAYEQYF
cdr3_nt: TGTGCCAGTTTTATCAAACAGAAGACGGCATACGAGCAGTACTTC

clone_size: NA
d_call: TRBD2
j_call: TRBJ2-2
v_call: TRBV7-9
cdr3_aa: CASSLGTGGSTGELFF
cdr3_nt: TGTGCCAGCAGCTTAGGCACGGGGGGTTCCACCGGGGAGCTGTTTTTT

clone_size: NA
d_call: NA
j_call: TRBJ2-7
v_call: TRBV9
cdr3_aa: CASFFRQGTAYEQYF
cdr3_nt: TGTGCCAGCTTTTTCAGGCAGGGGACGGCATACGAGCAGTACTTC

clone_size: NA
d_call: NA
j_call: TRBJ1-4
v_call: TRBV27
cdr3_aa: CASSPRRGLDNEKLFF
cdr3_nt: TGTGCCAGCAGCCCACGGCGGGGACTGGATAATGAAAAACTGTTTTTT

clone_size: NA
d_call: NA
j_call: TRBJ2-1
v_call: TRBV11-2
cdr3_aa: CASSLAPRYNEQFF
cdr3_nt: TGTGCCAGCAGCTTGGCTCCCAGGTACAATGAGCAGTTCTTC

clone_size: NA
d_call: NA
j_call: TRBJ2-7
v_call: TRBV9
cdr3_aa: CASIFRQRTAYEQYF
cdr3_nt: TGTGCCAGCATTTTCAGACAGAGGACGGCATACGAGCAGTACTTC

clone_size: NA
d_call: NA
j_call: TRBJ2-7
v_call: TRBV9
cdr3_aa: CASFFRQGTAYEQYF
cdr3_nt: TGTGCCAGTTTCTTCAGGCAGGGGACGGCCTACGAGCAGTACTTC

clone_size: NA
d_call: NA
j_call: TRBJ2-3
v_call: TRBV6-6
cdr3_aa: CASSPGVDTQYF
cdr3_nt: TGTGCCAGCAGCCCCGGAGTAGATACGCAGTATTTT

clone_size: medium-sized
d_call: TRBD1
j_call: TRBJ2-2
v_call: TRBV9
cdr3_aa: CASSGRGTTTGELFF
cdr3_nt: TGTGCCAGCAGCGGCAGGGGGACAACCACCGGGGAGCTGTTTTTT

clone_size: NA
d_call: TRBD1
j_call: TRBJ2-7
v_call: TRBV5-1
cdr3_aa: CASSSTGGPSYEQYF
cdr3_nt: TGCGCCAGCAGCTCAACAGGGGGTCCTTCCTACGAGCAGTACTTC

clone_size: NA
d_call: NA
j_call: TRBJ2-3
v_call: TRBV7-9
cdr3_aa: CASSLQGLTDTQYF
cdr3_nt: TGTGCCAGCAGCTTACAGGGTCTCACAGATACGCAGTATTTT

clone_size: NA
d_call: TRBD2
j_call: TRBJ2-3
v_call: TRBV6-1
cdr3_aa: CASNLAASTDTQYF
cdr3_nt: TGTGCCAGCAACCTAGCGGCTAGCACAGATACGCAGTATTTT

clone_size: few
d_call: TRBD2
j_call: TRBJ2-7
v_call: TRBV27
cdr3_aa: CASSLSTSGSYEQYF
cdr3_nt: TGTGCCAGCAGTTTATCGACTAGCGGCTCCTACGAGCAGTACTTC

clone_size: NA
d_call: NA
j_call: TRBJ1-2
v_call: TRBV5-1
cdr3_aa: CASSLELRTDNYGYTF
cdr3_nt: TGCGCCAGCAGCTTGGAATTGCGGACAGATAACTATGGCTACACCTTC

clone_size: few
d_call: TRBD1
j_call: TRBJ2-6
v_call: TRBV13
cdr3_aa: CASSLVVDRGGSGANVLTF
cdr3_nt: TGTGCCAGCAGCTTAGTTGTTGACAGGGGAGGCTCTGGGGCCAACGTCCTGACTTTC

clone_size: NA
d_call: TRBD1
j_call: TRBJ1-5
v_call: TRBV7-9
cdr3_aa: CASSFGQGSSNQPQHF
cdr3_nt: TGTGCCAGCAGCTTCGGACAGGGGTCCAGCAATCAGCCCCAGCATTTT

clone_size: NA
d_call: TRBD1
j_call: TRBJ2-1
v_call: TRBV5-6
cdr3_aa: CASSLEDREQFF
cdr3_nt: TGTGCCAGCAGCTTGGAGGACAGGGAGCAGTTCTTC

clone_size: NA
d_call: NA
j_call: TRBJ2-7
v_call: TRBV7-6
cdr3_aa: CASSSLGREMGYEQYF
cdr3_nt: TGTGCCAGCAGCTCCCTGGGCCGGGAAATGGGTTACGAGCAGTACTTC

clone_size: NA
d_call: TRBD1
j_call: TRBJ2-7
v_call: TRBV27
cdr3_aa: CASRAGTGVHEQYF
cdr3_nt: TGTGCCAGCAGGGCCGGGACAGGGGTCCACGAGCAGTACTTC

clone_size: NA
d_call: NA
j_call: TRBJ2-2
v_call: TRBV6-5
cdr3_aa: CASRTYLGSNGELFF
cdr3_nt: TGTGCCAGCAGGACCTATTTAGGGAGCAACGGGGAGCTGTTTTTT

clone_size: NA
d_call: NA
j_call: TRBJ2-7
v_call: TRBV9
cdr3_aa: CACFFGQGTAYEQYF
cdr3_nt: TGTGCCTGTTTTTTCGGGCAGGGGACGGCCTACGAGCAGTACTTC

clone_size: NA
d_call: NA
j_call: TRBJ2-1
v_call: TRBV5-1
cdr3_aa: CASSSTSIFYNEQFF
cdr3_nt: TGCGCCAGCAGCTCGACTAGTATTTTCTACAATGAGCAGTTCTTC

clone_size: few
d_call: TRBD1
j_call: TRBJ1-6
v_call: TRBV11-3
cdr3_aa: CASSGTGGFLDPLHF
cdr3_nt: TGTGCCAGCAGCGGGACAGGTGGATTCCTCGATCCCCTCCACTTT

clone_size: few
d_call: TRBD1
j_call: TRBJ2-4
v_call: TRBV2
cdr3_aa: CASSQTGSALAKNIQYF
cdr3_nt: TGTGCCAGCAGTCAGACAGGGAGCGCGTTAGCCAAAAACATTCAGTACTTC

clone_size: NA
d_call: TRBD1
j_call: TRBJ2-7
v_call: TRBV6-1
cdr3_aa: CASSEYGQGYEQYF
cdr3_nt: TGTGCCAGCAGTGAATATGGACAGGGCTACGAGCAGTACTTC

clone_size: NA
d_call: NA
j_call: TRBJ2-7
v_call: TRBV9
cdr3_aa: CASFIGQRTAYEQYF
cdr3_nt: TGTGCCAGCTTCATCGGACAGAGGACGGCCTACGAGCAGTACTTC

clone_size: NA
d_call: NA
j_call: TRBJ1-3
v_call: TRBV6-6
cdr3_aa: CARPPGSGGNTIYF
cdr3_nt: TGTGCCCGCCCCCCGGGGAGTGGTGGAAACACCATATATTTT

clone_size: NA
d_call: NA
j_call: TRBJ2-7
v_call: TRBV27
cdr3_aa: CASSLEQGYEQYF
cdr3_nt: TGTGCCAGCAGTTTAGAACAGGGCTACGAGCAGTACTTC

clone_size: few
d_call: NA
j_call: TRBJ2-7
v_call: TRBV9
cdr3_aa: CASCIGQGTAYEQYF
cdr3_nt: TGTGCCAGTTGTATCGGGCAGGGGACGGCCTACGAGCAGTACTTC

clone_size: NA
d_call: TRBD2
j_call: TRBJ2-1
v_call: TRBV5-6
cdr3_aa: CASSSIPSGGPSSEQFF
cdr3_nt: TGTGCCAGCAGCTCAATTCCTAGCGGGGGGCCCTCTAGTGAGCAGTTCTTC

clone_size: NA
d_call: NA
j_call: TRBJ1-2
v_call: TRBV27
cdr3_aa: CASSLTGYGYGYTF
cdr3_nt: TGTGCCAGCAGTTTAACGGGATACGGCTATGGCTACACCTTC

clone_size: NA
d_call: TRBD1
j_call: TRBJ1-2
v_call: TRBV27
cdr3_aa: CASGTGTGAYGYTF
cdr3_nt: TGTGCCAGCGGCACCGGGACAGGGGCCTATGGCTACACCTTC

clone_size: NA
d_call: TRBD1
j_call: TRBJ2-1
v_call: TRBV5-1
cdr3_aa: CASSGDRVPYNEQFF
cdr3_nt: TGCGCCAGCAGCGGAGACAGGGTCCCCTACAATGAGCAGTTCTTC

clone_size: large
d_call: TRBD1
j_call: TRBJ2-4
v_call: TRBV27
cdr3_aa: CASSQTGSALAKNIQYF
cdr3_nt: TGTGCCAGCAGTCAGACAGGGAGCGCGTTAGCCAAAAACATTCAGTACTTC

clone_size: few
d_call: NA
j_call: TRBJ2-7
v_call: TRBV9
cdr3_aa: CASFFKQETAYEQYF
cdr3_nt: TGTGCCAGCTTTTTCAAACAGGAGACGGCATACGAGCAGTACTTC

clone_size: NA
d_call: NA
j_call: TRBJ1-6
v_call: TRBV27
cdr3_aa: CASSFSSEDYNSPLHF
cdr3_nt: TGTGCCAGCAGTTTTTCCAGCGAGGACTATAATTCACCCCTCCACTTT

clone_size: NA
d_call: TRBD2
j_call: TRBJ2-5
v_call: TRBV6-4
cdr3_aa: CASSRLAGGGTETQYF
cdr3_nt: TGTGCCAGCAGTCGGCTAGCGGGGGGTGGAACAGAGACCCAGTACTTC

clone_size: NA
d_call: NA
j_call: TRBJ2-7
v_call: TRBV9
cdr3_aa: CAIFFEQGTAYEQYF
cdr3_nt: TGTGCCATTTTTTTCGAGCAGGGGACGGCATACGAGCAGTACTTC

clone_size: medium-sized
d_call: TRBD1
j_call: TRBJ1-4
v_call: TRBV6-5
cdr3_aa: CASSSGGRTEKLFF
cdr3_nt: TGTGCCAGCAGTTCAGGGGGACGGACTGAAAAACTGTTTTTT

clone_size: NA
d_call: TRBD1
j_call: TRBJ2-7
v_call: TRBV9
cdr3_aa: CASSIRQGTAYEQYF
cdr3_nt: TGTGCCAGCAGTATCAGACAGGGGACGGCCTACGAGCAGTACTTC

clone_size: NA
d_call: NA
j_call: TRBJ2-3
v_call: TRBV28
cdr3_aa: CASSLGTSSTDTQYF
cdr3_nt: TGTGCCAGCAGTTTAGGTACTTCTAGCACAGATACGCAGTATTTT

clone_size: NA
d_call: TRBD1
j_call: TRBJ2-3
v_call: TRBV10-3
cdr3_aa: CAISGTGLTDTQYF
cdr3_nt: TGTGCCATCAGTGGGACAGGGCTTACAGATACGCAGTATTTT

clone_size: NA
d_call: TRBD1
j_call: TRBJ2-2
v_call: TRBV18
cdr3_aa: CASSPDRENTGELFF
cdr3_nt: TGTGCCAGCTCGCCAGACAGGGAAAACACCGGGGAGCTGTTTTTT

clone_size: NA
d_call: NA
j_call: TRBJ2-6
v_call: TRBV9
cdr3_aa: CASSVQVTSGANVLTF
cdr3_nt: TGTGCCAGCAGCGTTCAGGTTACCTCTGGGGCCAACGTCCTGACTTTC

clone_size: few
d_call: TRBD1
j_call: TRBJ2-7
v_call: TRBV9
cdr3_aa: CASSIGQGTAYEQYF
cdr3_nt: TGTGCCAGTAGTATCGGACAGGGGACGGCATACGAGCAGTACTTC

clone_size: NA
d_call: NA
j_call: TRBJ2-5
v_call: TRBV5-1
cdr3_aa: CASSLQETQYF
cdr3_nt: TGCGCCAGCAGCCTGCAAGAGACCCAGTACTTC

clone_size: NA
d_call: TRBD1
j_call: TRBJ2-7
v_call: TRBV5-5
cdr3_aa: CASSPGTGGLYEQYF
cdr3_nt: TGTGCCAGCAGCCCCGGGACAGGGGGCCTCTACGAGCAGTACTTC

clone_size: once
d_call: NA
j_call: TRBJ1-6
v_call: TRBV5-6
cdr3_aa: CASSLLSSYNSPLHF
cdr3_nt: TGTGCCAGCAGCCTGCTCAGCTCCTATAATTCACCCCTCCACTTT

clone_size: NA
d_call: TRBD1
j_call: TRBJ2-7
v_call: TRBV5-6
cdr3_aa: CASSAPGQFYEQYF
cdr3_nt: TGTGCCAGCAGCGCCCCGGGACAGTTCTACGAGCAGTACTTC

clone_size: NA
d_call: NA
j_call: TRBJ2-1
v_call: TRBV27
cdr3_aa: CASSASATYNEQFF
cdr3_nt: TGTGCCAGCAGCGCTAGCGCCACTTACAATGAGCAGTTCTTC

clone_size: NA
d_call: TRBD2
j_call: TRBJ2-2
v_call: TRBV4-2
cdr3_aa: CASSQRGVTDRELFF
cdr3_nt: TGTGCCAGCAGCCAGCGGGGGGTCACCGATAGGGAGCTGTTTTTT

clone_size: NA
d_call: NA
j_call: TRBJ2-7
v_call: TRBV9
cdr3_aa: CASFFRQKTAYEQYF
cdr3_nt: TGTGCTAGTTTTTTCAGGCAGAAGACGGCATACGAGCAGTACTTC